The source of this T cell receptor beta chain is a study of blood T cell repertoires in COVID-19. Germline-derived CDR1 and CDR2 are MNHNY and SVGAGI (reference sequence). The CDR3 extends over 16 amino acids. V trimming: 2 bases; J trimming: 7 bases; junction bases outside the gene matches: 4. Here immunoSEQ multiplex PCR was the method, and the copy in TCRdb shows in-frame clones only, minus some. The profile shows under 45,000 clones, 80% to 90% of them singletons. The V gene is TRBV6-6, the J gene TRBJ2-1, with 14 bases lining up with TRBD2. Sequencing input: peripheral blood. This sequence was found in a man between 60 and 75 years old with active COVID-19. CDR3 loop: CASSYGTSGSGNEQFF. The CDR3 DNA follows: TGTGCCAGCAGTTACGGGACTAGCGGGAGTGGGAATGAGCAGTTCTTC.